The sequence of this TCR beta chain was determined in a study of shared clonotypes between healthy human individuals (dated by TCRdb to about 2020). In the study overall: Two women and three men aged 18 to 49 years were included in the cohort. For each donor, three plates each were used for CD4 naive and CD4 memory, two plates were used for CD8 naive, and one plate was used for CD8 memory. Blood TCR repertoires of about five healthy adults were deeply sequenced to estimate repertoire size and the extent of clonotype sharing between individuals. Libraries were prepared and TCR repertoires were sequenced by different laboratories using diverse techniques, in order to increase sequencing depth and limit assay-specific biases. Per donor, leukapheresis produced somewhere between about 0.8 and 9 billion PBMCs.

Of note for this clone: It has no known antigen specificity. Per-base qualities were not stored, and no clone one base away is much larger.

Donors were healthy HIV-negative adults with no recently reported acute infections or vaccinations. All donors were Caucasian adults living in Nashville, Tennessee, USA. CD4+ T cells were enriched by magnetic negative selection; naive cells were then positively selected on CD45RA, and the negative fraction formed the memory subset. Blood was obtained by leukapheresis, after which PBMCs were separated by Ficoll-Histopaque density gradient centrifugation and cryopreserved in liquid nitrogen vapor phase. Purity and quantity of every magnetically sorted T cell population were checked by analytical flow cytometry. Genomic DNA was isolated from each sorted fraction and quantified by UV absorbance on a Nanodrop 2000c. At the junction V is shortened by 1 base and J by 5 bases, with 11 bases in between. Counted from cysteine to phenylalanine, this CDR3 has 14 amino acids. Only the CDR3 part of the read is kept: 42 bases, read in frame from the first base. The germline V gene (reference sequence) gives CDR1 as LNHNV and CDR2 as YYDKDF.

Broad study findings and their caveats: Compared with non-shared clonotypes, clonotypes shared by all four sorted-subset donors had higher generation probabilities. Even with the large sequencing depth, rarefaction of the sorted-subset datasets indicated that sequencing was incomplete. Only blood was sampled, and tissue TCR repertoires likely differ from those in blood. Pairwise subsampling indicated that sequencing depth was expected to affect the degree of clonotype sharing among donors. The genetic and exposure-history diversity represented was limited by the small number of donors. Across four donors, about 5% of naive CD4, approximately 4% of naive CD8, about 2.3% of memory CD4, and 0.4% to 0.45% of memory CD8 clonotypes were shared. Naive subsets generally had larger estimated clonotype richness than memory subsets did.

Using the deep immunoSEQ assay, multiplex PCR amplified TCR CDR3 regions from genomic DNA. Extracted genomic DNA from each cell subset was distributed evenly across all wells of several immunoSEQ 96-well plates, and each plate was treated as a replicate. For sorted subsets, about 0.2 ug genomic DNA, equal to 25,000 to 35,000 T cell genomes, was loaded into each replicate PCR. Purified libraries were measured with a Qubit 3.0 fluorometer, size-checked on a Bioanalyzer 2100, and measured again with the KAPA Library Quantification kit. Every immunoSEQ 96-well plate was sequenced on a separate single-read 150-cycle Illumina NextSeq 550 flow cell. Under the source paper's analysis protocol: Because only junctional sequences without quality scores were contained in the immunoSEQ output, filtering matching that applied to full-length reads could not be performed. Sequences were annotated with PyIR, a Python wrapper for IgBLAST v1.9, and V/J genes and CDR3 were assigned using IMGT germline references. Reads were filtered out if the reads had weak V/J assignments (E-value above 1e-6), no CDR3, stop codons, out-of-frame junctions, or ambiguous translated residues. V3J clonotypes were defined by identical inferred V gene, J gene, and CDR3 amino acid sequence. Percentage overlap between repertoires was computed as shared unique clonotypes divided by the size of the smaller repertoire. Repertoire richness was assessed with RTK rarefaction, the Chao1 estimator, and Recon v2.1 estimates of unobserved clonotypes. Generation probabilities for all TCRbeta clonotypes obtained by the gDNA method from a few donors were computed using OLGA. Imported from immuneACCESS, the table was reduced by TCRdb to in-frame sequences with V and J called. These copies leave out some clones; in studies compared against another copy, an unresolved V gene accounts for under half, and the cause of the remainder is not known. Clonal size and the V and J genes are those of that table, whereas D and trimming came from the DNA. This sample holds some 1.4 million clones; roughly 95% were observed only once. The top ten hold roughly 1.2% of the sample.

Sequences were obtained from naive CD4+ T cells sorted from blood. The label giving this sample's cell subset or site can be read as: CD45RA+ positively selected. This receptor chain uses TRBV15 and TRBJ2-5, with TRBD1 as a weak D call on 5 bases. The clonotype originates from a man in his thirties or forties in good health. The CDR3 loop reads CATSRAGQGETQYF. The nucleotide sequence is TGTGCCACCAGCAGAGCGGGCCAGGGTGAGACCCAGTACTTC. The CDR3 plus the reference TRBV15 and TRBJ2-5 genes for the other parts give the full variable domain: DAMVIQNPRYQVTQFGKPVTLSCSQTLNHNVMYWYQQKSSQAPKLLFHYYDKDFNNEADTPDNFQSRRPNTSFCFLDIRSPGLGDTAMYLCATSRAGQGETQYFGPGTRLLVL.